The 26 T cell receptor beta chains reported below all come from one sample, sequenced in a study of T cell responses to AZD1222 COVID-19 vaccine. Using immunoSEQ multiplex PCR, the repertoire was profiled, and TCRdb retains in-frame clones only, with some absent. The repertoire holds about 130,000 clones, with 85% to 95% as singletons. Material: peripheral blood, obtained 28 days after the second AZD1222 dose. These receptor sequences come from an adult who received the AZD1222 COVID-19 vaccine.

CDR3 nucleotide sequence: TGCGCCAGCAGCTTGACGGCAGCCCCTAATATAGGGAGGCCCCAGCATTTT. Its translation is CASSLTAAPNIGRPQHF. V and J are TRBV5-1 and TRBJ1-5; no reliable D call. Per germline, CDR1 SGHRS and CDR2 YFSETQ. This CDR3 comprises 17 residues. Trimming shortened V by 1 base and J by 9 bases, and 23 bases separated the two germline ends.

The genes are TRBV6-5 and TRBJ2-5, with 8 nucleotides matching TRBD1. This CDR3 region has 14 residues. V dropped 5 bases and J dropped 1; count of bases not matched to a gene: 3. CDR1 MNHEY and CDR2 SVGAGI come from the germline V gene. CDR3 DNA: TGTGCCAGCAGTCCTGGACAGGGCCAAGAGACCCAGTACTTC. This sequence encodes CASSPGQGQETQYF.

The chain carries TRBV2 and TRBJ2-7, with D perhaps TRBD1 (6 bases). CDR3 length equals 15 residues. V gave up 2 bases and J gave up 6 bases, with 17 bases separating them. The germline CDR1 and CDR2 sequences are SNHLY and FYNNEI. The CDR3 nucleotides read TGTGCCAGCAGTGAACACCAGGCACAGGGCTCCGAGCAGTACTTC. The encoded protein is CASSEHQAQGSEQYF.

V is TRBV28 and J is TRBJ1-1; the D gene is possibly TRBD1 (6 bases). V was trimmed by 8 bases and J by 8 bases, leaving 27 bases between them. Germline values: CDR1 MDHEN, CDR2 SYDVKM. The CDR3 consists of 16 residues. This CDR3 is CASYKEQGWVGHEAFF. CDR3 DNA sequence: TGTGCCAGCTACAAAGAACAGGGTTGGGTAGGGCACGAAGCTTTCTTT.

A few counts support this clone. The chain combines TRBV5-1 with TRBJ2-7; D is perhaps TRBD2 (6 bases). V lost 4 bases and J 3 bases, leaving 11 bases between the germline ends. Germline values: CDR1 SGHRS, CDR2 YFSETQ. The CDR3 runs to 13 residues. The CDR3 loop reads CASSPREDYEQYF. CDR3 nucleotide sequence: TGCGCCAGCAGCCCGCGGGAAGACTACGAGCAGTACTTC.

A single count supports this clone. This chain connects TRBV7-2 to TRBJ2-7, with D possibly TRBD2 on 6 matching bases. Trimming removed 0 bases from V and 6 bases from J, with 18 bases in between. The germline gives CDR1 SGHTA, CDR2 FQGNSA. The CDR3 is 16 residues long. The DNA of the CDR3 is TGTGCCAGCAGCTTAGCGATCACTAGCCTCCAAGGCGAGCAGTACTTC. This translates into CASSLAITSLQGEQYF.

The chain has TRBV19 and TRBJ2-1, with TRBD1 matching 8 bases. Losses at the gene ends were 3 bases for V and 6 bases for J; bases not matched to a gene: 1. CDR3 length: 13 residues. The V gene's germline CDR1 is LNHDA and CDR2 SQIVND (reference sequence). The CDR3 DNA sequence: TGTGCCAGTAGTATCAGGGGGCGCAATGAGCAGTTCTTC. It is translated as CASSIRGRNEQFF.

This chain links TRBV28 with TRBJ2-3, with 9 bases fitting TRBD2. Germline CDR1 reads MDHEN; CDR2 reads SYDVKM. J lost 2 bases, V lost 3 bases, and 6 bases had no gene match. The CDR3 spans 16 residues. CDR3 nucleotide sequence: TGTGCCAGCAGTTTGGAGGCGGGGGGGTCCACAGATACGCAGTATTTT. Protein product: CASSLEAGGSTDTQYF. Drawing the rest from reference TRBV28 and TRBJ2-3, the complete variable domain is DVKVTQSSRYLVKRTGEKVFLECVQDMDHENMFWYRQDPGLGLRLIYFSYDVKMKEKGDIPEGYSVSREKKERFSLILESASTNQTSMYLCASSLEAGGSTDTQYFGPGTRLTVL.

The chain links TRBV6-6 to TRBJ2-5; D not certain. Trimming stripped 4 bases from V and 4 bases from J, with 13 bases between. The CDR3 extends over 14 amino acids. Germline V gene sequence: CDR1 MNHNY, CDR2 SVGAGI (reference sequence). CDR3 sequence: CASSSPDGAETQYF. The CDR3, as DNA: TGTGCCAGCAGTTCCCCGGACGGAGCAGAGACCCAGTACTTC.

A word on this clone: At one end, the junction sequence differs from germline, possibly due to a read error. The J gene is TRBJ1-1, the V gene TRBV25-1, with D hard to call. Germline CDR1 MGHDK, CDR2 SYGVNS. This CDR3 contains 13 residues. CDR3 residues: CASSESRRFEVFF. The CDR3 DNA follows: TGTGCCAGCAGTGAATCCCGCAGATTTGAAGTTTTCTTT.

The genes are TRBV27 and TRBJ1-3; unclear D gene. The CDR3 is made up of 15 amino acids. The V gene lost 0 bases and the J gene lost 0 bases, with 6 bases spanning the gap. Looked up from germline, CDR1 is MNHEY and CDR2 is SMNVEV (reference sequence). CDR3 sequence (DNA): TGTGCCAGCAGTTTATCGACGAGCTCTGGAAACACCATATATTTT. Protein: CASSLSTSSGNTIYF.

The chain employs TRBV3-1 (or the pseudogene TRBV3-2) and TRBJ1-2; D remains unclear. The CDR3 runs to 15 residues. Germline CDR1 is LGHDT and CDR2 is YNNKEL (reference sequence). Trimming removed 3 bases from V and 0 bases from J, with 11 bases in between. The CDR3 region has the DNA TGTGCCAGCAGCCACCCACACCATCCTAACTATGGCTACACCTTC. Protein: CASSHPHHPNYGYTF.

This sequence joins TRBV7-2 and TRBJ2-3, with 10 bases matching TRBD2. J lost 7 bases, V lost 6 bases, and 4 bases had no gene match. The CDR3 has 13 residues. Germline CDR1 reads SGHTA; CDR2 reads FQGNSA. The CDR3 DNA reads as TGTGCCAGCAGTGGGACTAGCGTCAATACGCAGTATTTT. It translates to CASSGTSVNTQYF.

The chain has TRBV6-5 and TRBJ2-1, with D perhaps matching TRBD2 (5 bases). Germline V gene sequence: CDR1 MNHEY, CDR2 SVGAGI. CDR3 size: 16 residues. Trimming left V 2 bases short and J 2 bases short, with 13 bases between. CDR3: CASSYGPPSPYNEQFF. The CDR3 bases are TGTGCCAGCAGTTACGGCCCGCCTAGCCCCTACAATGAGCAGTTCTTC.

The gene calls are TRBV11-2 and TRBJ2-7; TRBD1 matches 7 bases. J lost 2 bases, V lost 6 bases, and 4 bases had no gene match. The CDR3 runs 13 residues. CDR1 and CDR2 from the germline V gene are SGHAT and FQNNGV. The CDR3 coding sequence is TGTGCCAGCAGACCGACAGGGCCCTACGAGCAGTACTTC. Protein sequence: CASRPTGPYEQYF.

The chain employs TRBV5-1 and TRBJ1-3; D call uncertain. V lost 0 bases and J lost 4, with 8 bases in between. From germline, CDR1 is SGHRS and CDR2 YFSETQ. The CDR3 runs to 14 residues. As DNA, the CDR3 is TGCGCCAGCAGCTTGGCCGGCGGCGGAAACACCATATATTTT. Its translation is CASSLAGGGNTIYF.

V and J are TRBV7-9 and TRBJ1-2, with D possibly being TRBD1 (5 bases). The germline V and J ends were trimmed by 5 bases and 4 bases, with 8 bases remaining between them. The CDR3 is 12 residues long. Germline values: CDR1 SEHNR, CDR2 FQNEAQ (reference sequence). The CDR3 DNA sequence: TGTGCCAGCAGCCCAACAGGCTATGGCTACACCTTC. This encodes CASSPTGYGYTF.

This clone was seen a single time. This sequence joins TRBV12-5 and TRBJ1-3, with 7 positions matching TRBD1. CDR1 and CDR2 (germline): LGHNT, FRNRAP. With 0 bases clipped from V and 3 bases from J, the junction kept 20 bases outside the gene matches. This CDR3 contains 21 residues. DNA for the CDR3: TGTGCTAGTGGTTTGGTACTTTCTTGGGACAGCCCGAGTTTAAATGGAAACACCATATATTTT. Residues: CASGLVLSWDSPSLNGNTIYF.

CDR3 amino acids: CASSLSGTGFHEQYF. CDR3 sequence (DNA): TGTGCCAGCAGTTTATCTGGGACAGGGTTCCACGAGCAGTACTTC. The V and J genes are TRBV27 and TRBJ2-7; TRBD1 matches at 9 bases. The CDR3 extends over 15 amino acids. Germline V lookup: CDR1 MNHEY, CDR2 SMNVEV (reference sequence). J lost 5 bases, V lost 0 bases, and 5 bases had no gene match.

V and J are TRBV7-8 and TRBJ1-2; TRBD1 is a possible D gene (6 bases). The CDR3 is made up of 15 amino acids. The V gene's germline CDR1 is SGHVS and CDR2 FQNEAQ. V lost 2 bases to trimming and J lost 8 bases, with 18 bases between them. CDR3 residues: CASSLTRQAPAGYTF. CDR3 bases: TGTGCCAGCAGCTTAACTAGACAGGCTCCGGCGGGCTACACCTTC.

This rearrangement joins TRBV5-4 to TRBJ2-1; D is ambiguous. With 4 bases removed from V and 5 bases from J, the gap between germline ends came to 16 bases. This CDR3 has 15 residues. From germline, CDR1 is SGHNT and CDR2 YYREEE (reference sequence). CDR3 residues: CASSPTLGYNNEQFF. CDR3 bases: TGTGCCAGCAGCCCCACCTTGGGTTATAACAATGAGCAGTTCTTC. Complete variable domain (other parts from reference TRBV5-4 and TRBJ2-1): ETGVTQSPTHLIKTRGQQVTLRCSSQSGHNTVSWYQQALGQGPQFIFQYYREEENGRGNFPPRFSGLQFPNYSSELNVNALELDDSALYLCASSPTLGYNNEQFFGPGTRLTVL.

This sequence joins TRBV11-3 and TRBJ2-2; D not certain. Trimming left V 1 base short and J 6 bases short, with 18 bases between. The CDR3 is 17 amino acids. Per germline, CDR1 SGHNT and CDR2 YENEEA. The DNA of the CDR3 is TGTGCCAGCAGCTTAGGTCTGGGAAAGGGAAATCCCGGGGAGCTGTTTTTT. It specifies CASSLGLGKGNPGELFF.

The rearrangement joins TRBV19 to TRBJ2-7; 7 bases align to TRBD2. The ends lost 6 bases at V and 0 bases at J; junction bases unmatched: 2. CDR3 length: 13 amino acids. Germline V lookup: CDR1 LNHDA, CDR2 SQIVND (reference sequence). CDR3 loop: CASRRGSSYEQYF. Here the CDR3 DNA reads TGTGCCAGTAGGCGGGGGAGCTCCTACGAGCAGTACTTC.

This clone was counted only a few times. The junction and the germline gene differ at one end; a read error may be behind it. The gene calls are TRBV7-7 and TRBJ1-5, with D unresolved. This CDR3 spans 16 amino acids. The V gene's germline CDR1 is SSHAT and CDR2 FNYEAQ (reference sequence). The CDR3 loop reads CASSPGGRDSNQPQHF. The DNA of the CDR3 is TGTGCTAGCAGCCCGGGTGGCCGTGATAGCAATCAGCCCCAGCATTTT.

The V call is TRBV20-1, the J call TRBJ2-1; D not certain. CDR3 size: 11 residues. Germline CDR1 DFQATT, CDR2 SNEGSKA (reference sequence). V was trimmed by 5 bases and J by 7 bases, leaving 9 bases between them. The CDR3 nucleotides are TGCAGTGCTTCTAAGGGAAATGAGCAGTTCTTC. Translated: CSASKGNEQFF.

J is TRBJ1-5 and V is TRBV6-1, with 11 bases identical to TRBD1. Per germline, CDR1 MNHNS and CDR2 SASEGT. Trimming took 1 base from V and 6 from J; bases not matched to a gene: 5. CDR3 size: 16 residues. The CDR3 DNA reads as TGTGCCAGCAGTGAAGAAGGGGGGACAGGGGGTCAGCCCCAGCATTTT. This gives the protein CASSEEGGTGGQPQHF.